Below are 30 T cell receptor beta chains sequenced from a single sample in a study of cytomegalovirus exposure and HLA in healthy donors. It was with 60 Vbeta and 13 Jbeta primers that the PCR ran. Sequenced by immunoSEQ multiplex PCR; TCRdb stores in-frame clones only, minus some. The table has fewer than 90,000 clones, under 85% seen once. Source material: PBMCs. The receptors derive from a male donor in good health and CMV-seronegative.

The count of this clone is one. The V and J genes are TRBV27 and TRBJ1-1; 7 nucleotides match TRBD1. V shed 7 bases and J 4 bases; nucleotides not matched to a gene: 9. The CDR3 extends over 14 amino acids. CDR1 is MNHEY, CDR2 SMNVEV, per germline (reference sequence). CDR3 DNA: TGTGCCAGCATTCTAGACAGGGCCAGCACTGAAGCTTTCTTT. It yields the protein CASILDRASTEAFF.

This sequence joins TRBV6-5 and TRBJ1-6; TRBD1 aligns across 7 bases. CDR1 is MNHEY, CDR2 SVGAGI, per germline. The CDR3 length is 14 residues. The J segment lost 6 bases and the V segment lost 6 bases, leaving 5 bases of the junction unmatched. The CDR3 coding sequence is TGTGCCAGCAGCTTACAGGGGCCTAATTCACCCCTCCACTTT. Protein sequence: CASSLQGPNSPLHF.

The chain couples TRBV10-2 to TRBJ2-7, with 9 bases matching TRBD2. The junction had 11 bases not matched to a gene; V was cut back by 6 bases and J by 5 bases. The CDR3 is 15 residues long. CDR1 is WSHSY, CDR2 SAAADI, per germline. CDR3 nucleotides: TGCGCCAGCAGCGACACCGGGACTAGCAACCACGAGCAGTACTTC. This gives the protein CASSDTGTSNHEQYF.

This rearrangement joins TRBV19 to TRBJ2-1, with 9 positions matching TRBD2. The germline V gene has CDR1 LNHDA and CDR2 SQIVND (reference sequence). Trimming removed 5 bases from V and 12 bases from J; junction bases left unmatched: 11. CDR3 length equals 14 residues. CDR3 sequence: CASSPLEREVGQFF. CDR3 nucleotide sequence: TGTGCCAGTAGTCCCTTGGAGCGGGAGGTCGGGCAGTTCTTC. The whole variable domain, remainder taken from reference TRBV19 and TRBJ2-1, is DGGITQSPKYLFRKEGQNVTLSCEQNLNHDAMYWYRQDPGQGLRLIYYSQIVNDFQKGDIAEGYSVSREKKESFPLTVTSAQKNPTAFYLCASSPLEREVGQFFGPGTRLTVL.

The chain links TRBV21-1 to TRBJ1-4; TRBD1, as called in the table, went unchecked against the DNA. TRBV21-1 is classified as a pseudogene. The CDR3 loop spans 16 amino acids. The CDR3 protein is CASSKGETQRGEKLFF. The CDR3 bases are TGTGCCAGCAGCAAGGGTGAGACACAAAGGGGGGAAAAACTGTTTTTT.

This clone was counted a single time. The CDR3 sequence is CASRGGGNTEAFF. DNA for the CDR3: TGTGCCAGCAGGGGCGGGGGGAACACTGAAGCTTTCTTT. The genes are TRBV21-1 and TRBJ1-1. TRBV21-1 is a listed pseudogene. This CDR3 region has 13 residues.

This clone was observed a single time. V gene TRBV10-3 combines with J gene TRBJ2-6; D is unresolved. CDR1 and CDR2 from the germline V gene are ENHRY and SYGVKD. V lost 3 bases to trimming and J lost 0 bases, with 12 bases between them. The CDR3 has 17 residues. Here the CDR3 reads CAISDFLPGSGANVLTF. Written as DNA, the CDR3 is TGTGCCATCAGTGACTTTTTACCCGGCTCTGGGGCCAACGTCCTGACTTTC.

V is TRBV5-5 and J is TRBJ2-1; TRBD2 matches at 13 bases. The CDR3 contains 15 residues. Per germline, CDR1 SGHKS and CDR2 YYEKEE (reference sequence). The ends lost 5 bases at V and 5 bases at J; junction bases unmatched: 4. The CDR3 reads CASSLLAGGNNEQFF. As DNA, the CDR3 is TGTGCCAGCAGTTTACTAGCGGGAGGGAACAATGAGCAGTTCTTC.

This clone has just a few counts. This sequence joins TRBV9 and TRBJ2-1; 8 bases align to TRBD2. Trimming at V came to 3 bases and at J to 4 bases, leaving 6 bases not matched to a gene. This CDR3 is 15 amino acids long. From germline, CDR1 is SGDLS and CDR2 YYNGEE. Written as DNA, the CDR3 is TGTGCCAGCAGCGCCTCACTAGCGGTGTACAATGAGCAGTTCTTC. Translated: CASSASLAVYNEQFF. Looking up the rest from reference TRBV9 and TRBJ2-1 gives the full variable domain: DSGVTQTPKHLITATGQRVTLRCSPRSGDLSVYWYQQSLDQGLQFLIQYYNGEERAKGNILERFSAQQFPDLHSELNLSSLELGDSALYFCASSASLAVYNEQFFGPGTRLTVL.

The CDR3 spells CASLNIGVRAGTEAFF. The CDR3 DNA follows: TGTGCCAGCCTTAATATAGGGGTGAGAGCGGGGACTGAAGCTTTCTTT. The J gene is TRBJ1-1, the V gene TRBV28; TRBD1 might be the D (5 bases). The CDR3 has 16 amino acids. The V and J ends lost 8 bases and 5 bases respectively, with 24 bases between them. In germline, CDR1 is MDHEN, CDR2 SYDVKM.

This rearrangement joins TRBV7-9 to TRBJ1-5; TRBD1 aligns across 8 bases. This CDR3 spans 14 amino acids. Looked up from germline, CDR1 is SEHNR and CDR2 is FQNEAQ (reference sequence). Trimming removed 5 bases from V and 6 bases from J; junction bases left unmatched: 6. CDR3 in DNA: TGTGCCAGCAGCCGACAGGGGAGTGGTCAGCCCCAGCATTTT. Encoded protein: CASSRQGSGQPQHF.

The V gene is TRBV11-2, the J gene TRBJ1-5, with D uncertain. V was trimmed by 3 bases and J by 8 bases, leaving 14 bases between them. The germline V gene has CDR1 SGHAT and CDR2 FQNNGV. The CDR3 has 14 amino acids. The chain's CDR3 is CASSLTWGGEPQHF. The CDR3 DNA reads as TGTGCCAGCAGCTTGACCTGGGGAGGAGAGCCCCAGCATTTT.

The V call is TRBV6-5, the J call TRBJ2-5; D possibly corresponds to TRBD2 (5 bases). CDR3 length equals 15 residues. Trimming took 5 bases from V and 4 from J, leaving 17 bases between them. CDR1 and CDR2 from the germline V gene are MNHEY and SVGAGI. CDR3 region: CASSQGPVGGETQYF. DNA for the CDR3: TGTGCCAGCAGTCAAGGGCCCGTAGGAGGAGAGACCCAGTACTTC.

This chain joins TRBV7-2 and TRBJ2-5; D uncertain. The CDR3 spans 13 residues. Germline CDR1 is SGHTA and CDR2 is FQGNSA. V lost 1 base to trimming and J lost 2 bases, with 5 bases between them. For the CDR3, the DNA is TGTGCCAGCAGCTTAGTGAGTCAAGAGACCCAGTACTTC. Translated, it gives CASSLVSQETQYF.

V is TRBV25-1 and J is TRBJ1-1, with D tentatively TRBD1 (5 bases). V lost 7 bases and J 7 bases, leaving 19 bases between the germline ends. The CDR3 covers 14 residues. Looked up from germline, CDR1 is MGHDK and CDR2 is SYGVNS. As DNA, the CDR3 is TGTGCCAGCATCGAAGCGGGGGACTGGCATGAAGCTTTCTTT. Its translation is CASIEAGDWHEAFF. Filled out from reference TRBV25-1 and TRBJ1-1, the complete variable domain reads EADIYQTPRYLVIGTGKKITLECSQTMGHDKMYWYQQDPGMELHLIHYSYGVNSTEKGDLSSESTVSRIRTEHFPLTLESARPSHTSQYLCASIEAGDWHEAFFGQGTRLTVV.

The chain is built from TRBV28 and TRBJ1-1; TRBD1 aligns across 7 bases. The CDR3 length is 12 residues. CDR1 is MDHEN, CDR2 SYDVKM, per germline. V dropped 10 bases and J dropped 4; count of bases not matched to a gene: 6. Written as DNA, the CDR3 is TGTGCCATACAGGGGATCGGCACTGAAGCTTTCTTT. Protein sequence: CAIQGIGTEAFF.

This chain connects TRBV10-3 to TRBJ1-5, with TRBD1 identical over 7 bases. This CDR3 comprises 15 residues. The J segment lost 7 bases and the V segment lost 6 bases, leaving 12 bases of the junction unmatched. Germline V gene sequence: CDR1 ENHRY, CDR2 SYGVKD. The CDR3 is CAIRASEGAGQPQHF. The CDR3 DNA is TGTGCCATCAGGGCTTCGGAGGGGGCAGGCCAGCCCCAGCATTTT.

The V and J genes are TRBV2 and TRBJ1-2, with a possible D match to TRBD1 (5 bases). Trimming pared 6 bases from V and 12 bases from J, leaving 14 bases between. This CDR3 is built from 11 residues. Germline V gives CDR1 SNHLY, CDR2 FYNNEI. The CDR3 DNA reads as TGTGCCAGCAGGGGGGACTCAAAGGACACCTTC. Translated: CASRGDSKDTF.

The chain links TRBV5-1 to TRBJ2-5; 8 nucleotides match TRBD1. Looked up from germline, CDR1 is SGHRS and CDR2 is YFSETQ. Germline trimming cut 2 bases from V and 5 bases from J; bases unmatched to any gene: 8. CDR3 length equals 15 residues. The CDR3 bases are TGCGCCAGCAGCTTAGGCCAGGGGGCGGGCGAGACCCAGTACTTC. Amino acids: CASSLGQGAGETQYF.

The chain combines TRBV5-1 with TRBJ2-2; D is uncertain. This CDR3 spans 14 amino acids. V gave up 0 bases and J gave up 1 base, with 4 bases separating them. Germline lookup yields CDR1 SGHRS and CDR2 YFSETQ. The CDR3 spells CASSLGQNTGELFF. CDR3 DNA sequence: TGCGCCAGCAGCTTGGGACAGAACACCGGGGAGCTGTTTTTT.

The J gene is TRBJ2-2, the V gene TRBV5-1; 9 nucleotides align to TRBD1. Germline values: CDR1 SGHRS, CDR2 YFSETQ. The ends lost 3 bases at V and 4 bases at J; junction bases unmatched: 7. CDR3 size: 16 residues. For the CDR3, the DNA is TGCGCCAGCAGCTGGAGCGGACAGGGGATCACCGGGGAGCTGTTTTTT. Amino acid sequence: CASSWSGQGITGELFF.

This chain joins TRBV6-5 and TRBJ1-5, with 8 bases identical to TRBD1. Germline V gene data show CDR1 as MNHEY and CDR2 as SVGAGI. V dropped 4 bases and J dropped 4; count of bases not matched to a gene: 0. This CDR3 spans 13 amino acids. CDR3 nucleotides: TGTGCCAGCAGTTGGACAGGGAATCAGCCCCAGCATTTT. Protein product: CASSWTGNQPQHF.

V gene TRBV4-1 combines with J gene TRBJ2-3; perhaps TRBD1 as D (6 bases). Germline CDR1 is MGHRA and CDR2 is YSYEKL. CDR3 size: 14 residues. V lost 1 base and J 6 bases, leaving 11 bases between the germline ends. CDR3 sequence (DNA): TGCGCCAGCAGCCAAGGTGCAGGGGCGGATACGCAGTATTTT. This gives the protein CASSQGAGADTQYF.

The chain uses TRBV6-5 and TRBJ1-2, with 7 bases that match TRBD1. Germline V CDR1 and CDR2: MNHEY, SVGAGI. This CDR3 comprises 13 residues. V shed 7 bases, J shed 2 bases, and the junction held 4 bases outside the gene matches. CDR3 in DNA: TGTGCCAGCAACCCACAGGGGAACTATGGCTACACCTTC. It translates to CASNPQGNYGYTF.

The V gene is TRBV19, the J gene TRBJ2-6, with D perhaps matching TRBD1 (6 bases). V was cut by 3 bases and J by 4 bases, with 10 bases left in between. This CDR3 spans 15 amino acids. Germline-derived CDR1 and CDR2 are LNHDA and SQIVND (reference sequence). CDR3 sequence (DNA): TGTGCCAGTAGTATTGACAGGACCGGGGCCAACGTCCTGACTTTC. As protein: CASSIDRTGANVLTF.

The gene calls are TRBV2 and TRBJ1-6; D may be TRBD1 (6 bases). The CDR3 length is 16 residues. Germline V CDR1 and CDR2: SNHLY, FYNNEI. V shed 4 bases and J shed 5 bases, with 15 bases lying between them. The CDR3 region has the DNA TGTGCCAGCAGTGTAAGGGGGGGCAGAGATAATTCACCCCTCCACTTT. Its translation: CASSVRGGRDNSPLHF.

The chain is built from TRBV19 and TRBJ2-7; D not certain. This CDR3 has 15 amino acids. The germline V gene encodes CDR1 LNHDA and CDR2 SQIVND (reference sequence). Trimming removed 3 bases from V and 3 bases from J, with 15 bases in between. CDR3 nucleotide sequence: TGTGCCAGTAGTATCCGTAGCCACTCTTTCTACGAGCAGTACTTC. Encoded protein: CASSIRSHSFYEQYF. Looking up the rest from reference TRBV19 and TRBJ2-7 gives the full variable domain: DGGITQSPKYLFRKEGQNVTLSCEQNLNHDAMYWYRQDPGQGLRLIYYSQIVNDFQKGDIAEGYSVSREKKESFPLTVTSAQKNPTAFYLCASSIRSHSFYEQYFGPGTRLTVT.

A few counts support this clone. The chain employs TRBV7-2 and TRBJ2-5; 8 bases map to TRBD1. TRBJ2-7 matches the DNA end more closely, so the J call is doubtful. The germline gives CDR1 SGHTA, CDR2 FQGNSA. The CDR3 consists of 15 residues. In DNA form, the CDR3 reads TGTGCCAGCAGCTTAGAGGGACAGGCCCTCTACGAGCAGTACTTC. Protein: CASSLEGQALYEQYF.

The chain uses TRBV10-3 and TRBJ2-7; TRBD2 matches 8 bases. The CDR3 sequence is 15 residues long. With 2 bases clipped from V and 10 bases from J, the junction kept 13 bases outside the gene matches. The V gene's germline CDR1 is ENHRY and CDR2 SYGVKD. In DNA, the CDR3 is TGTGCCATCAGTGAGACAACGGGACTAGTTGAAATCCAGTACTTC. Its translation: CAISETTGLVEIQYF.

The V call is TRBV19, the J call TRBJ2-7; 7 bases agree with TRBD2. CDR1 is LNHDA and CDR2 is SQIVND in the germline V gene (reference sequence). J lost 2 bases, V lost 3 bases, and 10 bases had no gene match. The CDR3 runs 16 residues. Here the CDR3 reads CASSMWSGEVAYEQYF. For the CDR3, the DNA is TGTGCCAGTAGTATGTGGAGCGGGGAAGTTGCCTACGAGCAGTACTTC.